This entry lists 21 T cell receptor beta chains sequenced from one sample in a study of chemoradiotherapy in HPV16-positive cancers. Using immunoSEQ multiplex PCR, the repertoire was profiled, and TCRdb retains in-frame clones only, with some absent. This sample carries 9,500 to 15,000 clones, more than 70% of them seen once, and the ten largest clones take roughly 8.3%. The sample was acquired from a patient who underwent chemoradiotherapy. These receptors originate from a human donor with HPV-associated anogenital cancer.

This clone was found once. The gene calls are TRBV20-1 and TRBJ1-1, with D uncertain. This CDR3 comprises 11 residues. The germline V and J ends were trimmed by 3 bases and 4 bases, with 6 bases remaining between them. Per germline, CDR1 DFQATT and CDR2 SNEGSKA (reference sequence). CDR3 in DNA: TGCAGTGCTAGGGGCATCACTGAAGCTTTCTTT. Protein: CSARGITEAFF.

The chain carries TRBV28 and TRBJ1-2; no clear D gene. This CDR3 has 13 amino acids. Germline V CDR1 and CDR2: MDHEN, SYDVKM. Trimming removed 2 bases from V and 4 bases from J, with 8 bases in between. The CDR3 region is CASSLGVPYGYTF. In DNA, the CDR3 is TGTGCCAGCAGTTTAGGGGTTCCCTATGGCTACACCTTC.

This chain links TRBV5-6 with TRBJ2-1, with D possibly matching TRBD2 (5 bases). The germline V gene has CDR1 SGHDT and CDR2 YYEEEE. Trimming took off 4 bases at V and 0 bases at J, with 17 bases between the two ends. The CDR3 has 17 residues. CDR3 protein: CASSPSPGSGSYNEQFF. CDR3 in DNA: TGTGCCAGCAGCCCCTCCCCGGGAAGCGGCTCCTACAATGAGCAGTTCTTC.

J is TRBJ2-1 and V is TRBV28; D remains unclear. CDR3 length: 11 residues. Germline V gives CDR1 MDHEN, CDR2 SYDVKM. The germline V and J ends were trimmed by 6 bases and 2 bases, with 2 bases remaining between them. CDR3 in DNA: TGTGCCAGCAGAGCCTACAATGAGCAGTTCTTC. Its protein product is CASRAYNEQFF.

The rearrangement joins TRBV19 to TRBJ2-7; 10 positions agree with TRBD2. Germline CDR1 LNHDA, CDR2 SQIVND (reference sequence). The CDR3 spans 14 residues. J lost 6 bases, V lost 1 base, and 3 bases had no gene match. The CDR3 region is CASSIGLAGVEQYF. The CDR3 nucleotides read TGTGCCAGTAGTATAGGGCTAGCGGGAGTCGAGCAGTACTTC. Filled out from reference TRBV19 and TRBJ2-7, the complete variable domain reads DGGITQSPKYLFRKEGQNVTLSCEQNLNHDAMYWYRQDPGQGLRLIYYSQIVNDFQKGDIAEGYSVSREKKESFPLTVTSAQKNPTAFYLCASSIGLAGVEQYFGPGTRLTVT.

The chain couples TRBV5-4 to TRBJ2-3, with D hard to call. This CDR3 is 14 amino acids long. The germline CDR1 and CDR2 sequences are SGHNT and YYREEE (reference sequence). Trimming shortened V by 4 bases and J by 0 bases, and 9 bases separated the two germline ends. The CDR3 region is CASSAPSSTDTQYF. The CDR3 nucleotides read TGTGCCAGCAGCGCTCCAAGCAGCACAGATACGCAGTATTTT.

The V and J genes are TRBV2 and TRBJ2-5, with D perhaps assigned TRBD1 or TRBD2 (5 bases each). Per the germline V gene, CDR1 is SNHLY and CDR2 is FYNNEI. The ends were cut back, 11 bases at V and 1 base at J, with 14 bases in the middle. The CDR3 runs 13 residues. The CDR3 bases are TGTGCCGGGCAGACCGGGACCCAAGAGACCCAGTACTTC. This translates into CAGQTGTQETQYF.

This chain links TRBV19 with TRBJ2-5; TRBD2 aligns across 10 bases. This CDR3 has 15 amino acids. Germline CDR1 LNHDA, CDR2 SQIVND (reference sequence). The V and J ends lost 3 bases and 4 bases, in that order; junction bases with no gene match: 5. CDR3 sequence reads: CASSIASGRGETQYF. The DNA for the CDR3 is TGTGCCAGTAGTATTGCTAGCGGGAGAGGAGAGACCCAGTACTTC.

Regarding this clone: It is unclear where the CDR3 begins or ends on the DNA, so no DNA is shown, and the CDR3 is as TCRdb lists it. The rearrangement joins TRBV27 to TRBJ1-5. The CDR3 adds up to 14 amino acids, both ends counted. CDR1 is MNHEY, CDR2 SMNVEV, per germline (reference sequence). The CDR3 region is CASSSSIRNQPQHF.

This clone was counted only a few times. This chain uses TRBV6-5 with TRBJ2-5; the D call may be TRBD1 or TRBD2 (5 bases each). Germline values: CDR1 MNHEY, CDR2 SVGAGI. Trimming took off 8 bases at V and 4 bases at J, with 17 bases between the two ends. The CDR3 is 14 amino acids. This CDR3 reads CASARDQGAETQYF. DNA for the CDR3: TGTGCCAGCGCTAGGGACCAGGGTGCAGAGACCCAGTACTTC.

This chain links TRBV7-9 with TRBJ1-6, with 7 bases identical to TRBD1. The CDR3 extends over 14 amino acids. From germline, CDR1 is SEHNR and CDR2 FQNEAQ (reference sequence). Trimming at V came to 3 bases and at J to 7 bases, leaving 3 bases not matched to a gene. CDR3 sequence: CASSLGDSNSPLHF. The CDR3, as DNA: TGTGCCAGCAGCTTGGGGGACAGCAATTCACCCCTCCACTTT.

This clone has only a few counts. This rearrangement joins TRBV9 to TRBJ2-5, with 7 bases that match TRBD2. J was trimmed by 3 bases and V by 0 bases; bases with no gene match: 2. This CDR3 comprises 14 residues. Germline loops: CDR1 SGDLS, CDR2 YYNGEE. CDR3 loop: CASSVGGGEETQYF. CDR3 DNA sequence: TGTGCCAGCAGCGTAGGGGGGGGTGAAGAGACCCAGTACTTC. Filled out from reference TRBV9 and TRBJ2-5, the complete variable domain reads DSGVTQTPKHLITATGQRVTLRCSPRSGDLSVYWYQQSLDQGLQFLIQYYNGEERAKGNILERFSAQQFPDLHSELNLSSLELGDSALYFCASSVGGGEETQYFGPGTRLLVL.

The chain combines TRBV5-1 with TRBJ2-7; 7 bases are shared with TRBD2. The length of the CDR3 is 13 residues. Germline assignment: CDR1 SGHRS and CDR2 YFSETQ. Germline trimming cut 6 bases from V and 2 bases from J; bases unmatched to any gene: 5. The CDR3, as DNA: TGCGCCAGCATGGGCGGGGGACCCTACGAGCAGTACTTC. Protein: CASMGGGPYEQYF.

The rearrangement joins TRBV4-1 to TRBJ2-7, with TRBD1 matching over 8 bases. Germline CDR1 is MGHRA and CDR2 is YSYEKL. The J segment lost 4 bases and the V segment lost 3 bases, leaving 8 bases of the junction unmatched. The CDR3 runs to 15 residues. CDR3 DNA sequence: TGCGCCAGCAGCCAGACCGGACAGGGTGTTTACGAGCAGTACTTC. Protein sequence: CASSQTGQGVYEQYF.

The chain combines TRBV4-1 with TRBJ1-4; D is possibly TRBD1 (6 bases). The CDR3 sequence is 14 residues long. Germline-derived CDR1 and CDR2 are MGHRA and YSYEKL. Trimming stripped 2 bases from V and 7 bases from J, with 11 bases between. The DNA for the CDR3 is TGCGCCAGCAGCCAAAGGACAGTGGGTGAAAAACTGTTTTTT. Translation gives CASSQRTVGEKLFF.

The chain couples TRBV5-1 to TRBJ2-3, with TRBD2 matching 11 bases. Germline values: CDR1 SGHRS, CDR2 YFSETQ. There are 16 residues in the CDR3. Trimming removed 4 bases from V and 5 bases from J; junction bases left unmatched: 9. CDR3 sequence: CASSTYPGTSGDTQYF. In DNA form, the CDR3 reads TGCGCCAGCAGCACCTACCCCGGGACTAGCGGAGATACGCAGTATTTT. The full variable domain, its missing parts supplied by reference TRBV5-1 and TRBJ2-3, is KAGVTQTPRYLIKTRGQQVTLSCSPISGHRSVSWYQQTPGQGLQFLFEYFSETQRNKGNFPGRFSGRQFSNSRSEMNVSTLELGDSALYLCASSTYPGTSGDTQYFGPGTRLTVL.

Only a few counts were recorded for this clone. The chain recombines TRBV4-3 with TRBJ2-2; D is perhaps TRBD1 (6 bases). Trimming stripped 2 bases from V and 6 bases from J, with 13 bases between. Germline CDR1 and CDR2: LGHNA and YSLEER. This CDR3 has 15 residues. The CDR3 nucleotides are TGCGCCAGCAGCCAACAACAGGGAGTCGCCGGGGAGCTGTTTTTT. Translated: CASSQQQGVAGELFF.

CDR3 amino acids: CASSPPGPANTGELFF. The CDR3 DNA sequence: TGTGCCAGCAGCCCGCCGGGACCCGCGAACACCGGGGAGCTGTTTTTT. This chain connects TRBV7-9 to TRBJ2-2, with D tentatively TRBD1 or TRBD2 (5 bases each). The CDR3 runs to 16 residues. The germline V gene encodes CDR1 SEHNR and CDR2 FQNEAQ (reference sequence). The ends were cut back, 5 bases at V and 0 bases at J, with 13 bases in the middle.

V is TRBV29-1 and J is TRBJ2-5, with a weak D call TRBD1 (6 bases). The CDR3 has 13 amino acids. The germline V gene encodes CDR1 SQVTM and CDR2 ANQGSEA. V gave up 4 bases and J gave up 3 bases, with 12 bases separating them. CDR3 nucleotide sequence: TGCAGCGTTGGAAAACAGGGTAAAGAGACCCAGTACTTC. Protein: CSVGKQGKETQYF.

The V and J genes are TRBV4-2 and TRBJ2-1; 7 bases are a match to TRBD2. Germline trimming cut 5 bases from V and 9 bases from J; bases unmatched to any gene: 10. The CDR3 has 14 residues. Germline V gene lookup returns CDR1 LGHNA and CDR2 YNFKEQ. CDR3 region: CASSILGRESEQFF. CDR3 sequence (DNA): TGTGCCAGCAGCATCCTTGGGCGGGAGAGTGAGCAGTTCTTC.

This clone occurred a few times. The chain uses TRBV6-5 and TRBJ1-1; D perhaps matches TRBD1 (5 bases). The germline V gene encodes CDR1 MNHEY and CDR2 SVGAGI. The V gene lost 0 bases and the J gene lost 5 bases, with 10 bases spanning the gap. This CDR3 is 14 amino acids long. CDR3 residues: CASSYSTGPTEAFF. The CDR3 nucleotides read TGTGCCAGCAGTTACTCGACGGGACCAACTGAAGCTTTCTTT.